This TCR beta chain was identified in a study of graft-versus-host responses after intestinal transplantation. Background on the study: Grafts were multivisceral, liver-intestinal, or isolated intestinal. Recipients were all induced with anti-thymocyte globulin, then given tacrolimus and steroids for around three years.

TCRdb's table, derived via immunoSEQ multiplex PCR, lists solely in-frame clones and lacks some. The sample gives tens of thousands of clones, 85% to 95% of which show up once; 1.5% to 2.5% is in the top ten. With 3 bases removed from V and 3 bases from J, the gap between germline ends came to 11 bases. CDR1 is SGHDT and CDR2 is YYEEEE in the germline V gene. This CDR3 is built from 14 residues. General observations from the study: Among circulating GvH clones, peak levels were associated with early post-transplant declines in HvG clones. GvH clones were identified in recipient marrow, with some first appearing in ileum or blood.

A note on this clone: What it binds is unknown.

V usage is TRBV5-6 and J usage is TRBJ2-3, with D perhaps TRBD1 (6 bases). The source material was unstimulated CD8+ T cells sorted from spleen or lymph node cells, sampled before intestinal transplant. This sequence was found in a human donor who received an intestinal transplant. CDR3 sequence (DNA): TGTGCCAGCAGCTGGGGTACAGGGACAGATACGCAGTATTTT. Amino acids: CASSWGTGTDTQYF. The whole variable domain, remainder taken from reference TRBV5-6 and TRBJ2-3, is DAGVTQSPTHLIKTRGQQVTLRCSPKSGHDTVSWYQQALGQGPQFIFQYYEEEERQRGNFPDRFSGHQFPNYSSELNVNALLLGDSALYLCASSWGTGTDTQYFGPGTRLTVL.